This entry lists 10 T cell receptor beta chains sequenced from one sample in a study of T cell repertoires in ileal Crohn's disease. Time point: neoterminal ileum biopsy at postoperative endoscopy, about 6 months after surgery. The table came from immunoSEQ multiplex PCR; TCRdb's copy has only in-frame clones and leaves some out. The data hold under 6,000 clones, with 78% observed a single time. Material for sequencing was ileal tissue. Receptors were obtained from an adult with Crohn's disease.

This chain uses TRBV7-3 with TRBJ2-1; no reliable D call. With 5 bases removed from V and 3 bases from J, the gap between germline ends came to 11 bases. Germline V gene data show CDR1 as SGHTA and CDR2 as FQGTGA. This CDR3 contains 14 residues. This chain's CDR3 is CASSIVPNYNEQFF. The CDR3 DNA reads TGTGCCAGCAGCATTGTCCCCAACTACAATGAGCAGTTCTTC.

The chain combines TRBV9 with TRBJ2-2; unclear D gene. Germline V CDR1 and CDR2: SGDLS, YYNGEE. The CDR3 is 11 residues long. Trimming cost V 0 bases and J 7 bases, with 1 base left between them. The CDR3 here is CASSVGGELFF. CDR3 bases: TGTGCCAGCAGCGTAGGCGGGGAGCTGTTTTTT.

DNA for the CDR3: TGTGCCAGCAGCCGTACAGGGGTAAGCAATCAGCCCCAGCATTTT. The encoded protein is CASSRTGVSNQPQHF. The chain joins TRBV6-6 to TRBJ1-5; 7 nucleotides align to TRBD1. The germline gives CDR1 MNHNY, CDR2 SVGAGI (reference sequence). With V trimmed by 6 bases and J by 1 base, 6 bases remained unmatched. This CDR3 has 15 residues.

The chain links TRBV9 to TRBJ1-4; possibly TRBD1 for D (5 bases). The CDR3 totals 15 residues. The V end lost 0 bases, the J end lost 5 bases, and 11 bases lay between the germline ends. Germline lookup yields CDR1 SGDLS and CDR2 YYNGEE. The DNA for the CDR3 is TGTGCCAGCAGCGTAGGACAGACATCAAATGAAAAACTGTTTTTT. Amino acid sequence: CASSVGQTSNEKLFF.

A single count supports this clone. The chain couples TRBV14 to TRBJ1-1; D possibly corresponds to TRBD1 (5 bases). This CDR3 contains 15 residues. The V and J ends lost 1 base and 5 bases respectively, with 14 bases between them. Germline loops: CDR1 SGHDN, CDR2 FVKESK. The CDR3 is CASSQVGGGWTEAFF. The CDR3 bases are TGTGCCAGCAGCCAAGTTGGGGGAGGGTGGACTGAAGCTTTCTTT.

CDR3 DNA sequence: TGTGCCGTCGCTGGGACAGCTATAGGTTGGGGAAACACCATATATTTT. Translated: CAVAGTAIGWGNTIYF. This chain joins TRBV11-2 and TRBJ1-3; 7 bases fit TRBD1. J gave up 4 bases and V 11 bases, and 17 bases lay outside the gene matches. There are 16 residues in the CDR3. Germline V gene sequence: CDR1 SGHAT, CDR2 FQNNGV.

The chain employs TRBV9 and TRBJ1-2, with a weak D call TRBD1 (5 bases). The germline V and J ends were trimmed by 3 bases and 5 bases, with 14 bases remaining between them. The CDR3 totals 14 residues. Germline CDR1 SGDLS, CDR2 YYNGEE. Here the CDR3 reads CASSADMGPYGYTF. The CDR3 nucleotides are TGTGCCAGCAGCGCAGACATGGGGCCGTATGGCTACACCTTC.

The V and J genes are TRBV5-8 and TRBJ2-7, with 8 bases that match TRBD1. CDR1 and CDR2 (germline): SGHTS, YDEGEE. After removal of 4 bases from V and 5 bases from J, the junction contained 5 bases not matched to a gene. CDR3 size: 13 residues. CDR3 sequence reads: CASSPQGAHEQYF. CDR3 nucleotides: TGTGCCAGCAGCCCCCAGGGGGCCCACGAGCAGTACTTC. Looking up the rest from reference TRBV5-8 and TRBJ2-7 gives the full variable domain: EAGVTQSPTHLIKTRGQQATLRCSPISGHTSVYWYQQALGLGLQFLLWYDEGEERNRGNFPPRFSGRQFPNYSSELNVNALELEDSALYLCASSPQGAHEQYFGPGTRLTVT.

The gene calls are TRBV1 and TRBJ2-4; the table calls TRBD2, which could not be checked here. TRBV1 is noted as a pseudogene. CDR3 size: 19 residues. CDR3 loop: CTSSQAPSGGNLAKNIQYF. The CDR3 DNA reads TGCACCAGCAGCCAAGCCCCTAGCGGGGGGAATCTAGCCAAAAACATTCAGTACTTC.

The gene calls are TRBV21-1 and TRBJ1-1; whether TRBD1, the table's D call, matches the DNA was not checked. TRBV21-1 is described as a pseudogene. The CDR3 consists of 17 residues. CDR3 sequence: CASSKDRGPYANTEAFF. CDR3 nucleotide sequence: TGTGCCAGCAGCAAAGACAGGGGGCCCTACGCGAACACTGAAGCTTTCTTT.